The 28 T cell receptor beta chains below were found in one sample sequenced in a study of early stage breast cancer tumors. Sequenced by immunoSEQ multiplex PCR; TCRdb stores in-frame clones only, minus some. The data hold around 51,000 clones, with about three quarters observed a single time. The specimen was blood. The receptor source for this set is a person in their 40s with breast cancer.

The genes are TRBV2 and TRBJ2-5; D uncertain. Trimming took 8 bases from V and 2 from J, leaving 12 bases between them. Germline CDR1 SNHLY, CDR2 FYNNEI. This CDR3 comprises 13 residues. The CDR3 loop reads CASLRDRQETQYF. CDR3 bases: TGTGCCAGCCTTCGAGACCGACAAGAGACCCAGTACTTC.

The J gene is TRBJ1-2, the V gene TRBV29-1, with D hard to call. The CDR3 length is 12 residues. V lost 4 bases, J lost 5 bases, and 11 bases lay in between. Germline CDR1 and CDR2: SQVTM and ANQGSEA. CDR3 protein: CSVGGGGYGYTF. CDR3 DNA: TGCAGCGTTGGAGGCGGAGGATATGGCTACACCTTC.

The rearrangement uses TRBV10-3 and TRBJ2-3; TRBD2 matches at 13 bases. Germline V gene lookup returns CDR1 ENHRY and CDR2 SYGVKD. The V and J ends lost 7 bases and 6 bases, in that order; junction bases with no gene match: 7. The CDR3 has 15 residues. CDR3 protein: CAITPGLAGSDTQYF. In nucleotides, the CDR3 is TGTGCCATCACCCCGGGACTAGCGGGATCTGATACGCAGTATTTT.

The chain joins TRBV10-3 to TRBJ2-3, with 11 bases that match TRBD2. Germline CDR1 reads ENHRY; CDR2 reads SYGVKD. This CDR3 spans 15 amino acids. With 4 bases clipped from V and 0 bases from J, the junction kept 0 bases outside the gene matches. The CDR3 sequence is CAISGTSGSTDTQYF. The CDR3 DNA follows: TGTGCCATCAGTGGGACTAGCGGGAGCACAGATACGCAGTATTTT.

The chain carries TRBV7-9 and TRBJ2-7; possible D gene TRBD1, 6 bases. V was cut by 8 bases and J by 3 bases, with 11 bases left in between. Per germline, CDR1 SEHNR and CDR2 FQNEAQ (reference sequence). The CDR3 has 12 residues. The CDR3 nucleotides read TGTGCCAGCGACAGGCCGGGCTACGAGCAGTACTTC. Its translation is CASDRPGYEQYF.

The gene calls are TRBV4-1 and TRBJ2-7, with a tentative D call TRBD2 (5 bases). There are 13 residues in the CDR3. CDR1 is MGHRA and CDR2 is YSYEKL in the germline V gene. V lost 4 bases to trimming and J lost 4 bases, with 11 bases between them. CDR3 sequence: CASSRDTRYEQYF. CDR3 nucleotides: TGCGCCAGCAGCCGAGATACTAGATACGAGCAGTACTTC.

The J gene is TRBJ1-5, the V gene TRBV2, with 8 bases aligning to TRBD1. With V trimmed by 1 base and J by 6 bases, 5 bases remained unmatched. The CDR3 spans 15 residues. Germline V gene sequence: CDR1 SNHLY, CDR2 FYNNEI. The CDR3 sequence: CASSEEGTGVQPQHF. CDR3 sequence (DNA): TGTGCCAGCAGTGAAGAGGGGACAGGAGTTCAGCCCCAGCATTTT.

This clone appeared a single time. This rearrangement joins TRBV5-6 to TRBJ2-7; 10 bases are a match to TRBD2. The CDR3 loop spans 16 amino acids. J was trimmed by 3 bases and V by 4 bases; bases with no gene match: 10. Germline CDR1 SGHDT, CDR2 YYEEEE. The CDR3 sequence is CASSLGGGLADYEQYF. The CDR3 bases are TGTGCCAGCAGCCTGGGGGGTGGACTAGCGGACTACGAGCAGTACTTC.

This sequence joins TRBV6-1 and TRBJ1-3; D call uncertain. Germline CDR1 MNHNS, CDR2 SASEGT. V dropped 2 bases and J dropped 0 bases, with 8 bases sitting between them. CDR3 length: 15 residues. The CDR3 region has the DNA TGTGCCAGCAGTGAAACTACAGACTCTGGAAACACCATATATTTT. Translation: CASSETTDSGNTIYF.

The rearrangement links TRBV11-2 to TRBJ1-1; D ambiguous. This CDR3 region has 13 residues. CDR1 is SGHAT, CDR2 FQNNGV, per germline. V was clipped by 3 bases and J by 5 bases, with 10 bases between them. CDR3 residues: CASSFTGSTEAFF. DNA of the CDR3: TGTGCCAGCAGCTTTACGGGGTCTACTGAAGCTTTCTTT.

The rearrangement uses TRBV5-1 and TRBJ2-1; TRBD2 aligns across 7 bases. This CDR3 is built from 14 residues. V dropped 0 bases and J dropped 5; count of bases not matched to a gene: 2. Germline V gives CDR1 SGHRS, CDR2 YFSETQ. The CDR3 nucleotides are TGCGCCAGCAGCTTGGGTCTAGCGGACAATGAGCAGTTCTTC. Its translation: CASSLGLADNEQFF.

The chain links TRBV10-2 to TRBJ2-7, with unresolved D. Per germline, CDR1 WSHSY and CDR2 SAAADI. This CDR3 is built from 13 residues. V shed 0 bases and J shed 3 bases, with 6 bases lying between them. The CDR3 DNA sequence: TGCGCCAGCAGTGAGTCTTGGGGCTACGAGCAGTACTTC. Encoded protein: CASSESWGYEQYF.

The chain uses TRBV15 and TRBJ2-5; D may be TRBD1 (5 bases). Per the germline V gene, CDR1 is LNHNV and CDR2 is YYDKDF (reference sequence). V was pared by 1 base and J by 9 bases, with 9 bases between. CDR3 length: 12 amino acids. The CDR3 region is CATSRVLGPQYF. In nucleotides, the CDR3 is TGTGCCACCAGCAGAGTATTGGGGCCCCAGTACTTC. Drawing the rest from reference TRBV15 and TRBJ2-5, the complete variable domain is DAMVIQNPRYQVTQFGKPVTLSCSQTLNHNVMYWYQQKSSQAPKLLFHYYDKDFNNEADTPDNFQSRRPNTSFCFLDIRSPGLGDTAMYLCATSRVLGPQYFGPGTRLLVL.

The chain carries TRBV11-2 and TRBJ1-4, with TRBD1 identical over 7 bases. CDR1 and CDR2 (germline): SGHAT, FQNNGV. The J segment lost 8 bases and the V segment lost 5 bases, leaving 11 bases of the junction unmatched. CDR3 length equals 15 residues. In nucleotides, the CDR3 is TGTGCCAGCAGCCTCGCGGGGCAGGGGGGCGAAAAACTGTTTTTT. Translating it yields CASSLAGQGGEKLFF.

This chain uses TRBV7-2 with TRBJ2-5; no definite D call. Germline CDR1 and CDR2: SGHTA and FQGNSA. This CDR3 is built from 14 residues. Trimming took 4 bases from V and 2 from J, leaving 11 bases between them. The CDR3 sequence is CASSSIGHQETQYF. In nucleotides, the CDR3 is TGTGCCAGCAGCTCAATCGGGCATCAAGAGACCCAGTACTTC.

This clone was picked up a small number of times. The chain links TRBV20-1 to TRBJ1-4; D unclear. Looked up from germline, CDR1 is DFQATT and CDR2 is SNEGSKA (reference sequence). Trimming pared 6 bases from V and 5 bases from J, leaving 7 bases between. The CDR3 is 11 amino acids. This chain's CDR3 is CSAESNEKLFF. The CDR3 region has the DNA TGCAGTGCGGAATCGAATGAAAAACTGTTTTTT.

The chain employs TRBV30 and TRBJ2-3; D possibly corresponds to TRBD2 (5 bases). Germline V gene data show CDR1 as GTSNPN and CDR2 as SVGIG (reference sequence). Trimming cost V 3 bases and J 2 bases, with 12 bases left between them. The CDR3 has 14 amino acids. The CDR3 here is CAWSPGLPTDTQYF. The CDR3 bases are TGTGCCTGGAGCCCAGGACTGCCCACAGATACGCAGTATTTT.

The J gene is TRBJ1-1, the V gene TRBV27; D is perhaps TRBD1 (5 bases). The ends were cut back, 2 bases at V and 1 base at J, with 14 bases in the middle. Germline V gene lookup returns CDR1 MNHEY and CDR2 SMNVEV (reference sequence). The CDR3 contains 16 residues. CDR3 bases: TGTGCCAGCAGTTTAAAGGCTCGGGGGGAGAACACTGAAGCTTTCTTT. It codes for CASSLKARGENTEAFF.

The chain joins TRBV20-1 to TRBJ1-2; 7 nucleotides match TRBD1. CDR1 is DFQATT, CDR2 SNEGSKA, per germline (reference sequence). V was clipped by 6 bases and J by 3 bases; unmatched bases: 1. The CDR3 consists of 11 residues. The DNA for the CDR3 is TGCAGTGCCACAGGGGACTATGGCTACACCTTC. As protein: CSATGDYGYTF.

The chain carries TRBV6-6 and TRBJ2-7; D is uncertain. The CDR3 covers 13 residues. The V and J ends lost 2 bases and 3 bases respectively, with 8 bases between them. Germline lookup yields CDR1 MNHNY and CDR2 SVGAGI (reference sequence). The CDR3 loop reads CASSYTLHYEQYF. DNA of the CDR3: TGTGCCAGCAGTTACACTCTTCACTACGAGCAGTACTTC.

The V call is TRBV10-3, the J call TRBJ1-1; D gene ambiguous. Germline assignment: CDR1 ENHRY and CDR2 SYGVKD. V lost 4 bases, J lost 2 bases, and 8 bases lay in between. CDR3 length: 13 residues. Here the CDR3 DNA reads TGTGCCATCAGTGCCAAGGAAAACACTGAAGCTTTCTTT. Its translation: CAISAKENTEAFF.

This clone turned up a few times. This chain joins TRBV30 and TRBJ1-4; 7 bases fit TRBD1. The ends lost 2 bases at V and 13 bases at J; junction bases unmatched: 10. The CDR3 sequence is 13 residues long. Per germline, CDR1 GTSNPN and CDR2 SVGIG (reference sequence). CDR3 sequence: CAWSKDNRGRLFF. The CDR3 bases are TGTGCCTGGAGTAAAGATAACAGGGGCAGACTGTTTTTT.

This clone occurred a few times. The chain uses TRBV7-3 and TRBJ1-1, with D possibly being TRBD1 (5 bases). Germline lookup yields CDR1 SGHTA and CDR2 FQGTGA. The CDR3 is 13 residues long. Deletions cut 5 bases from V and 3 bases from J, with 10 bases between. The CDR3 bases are TGTGCCAGCAGCGTTCAGGGTTACACTGAAGCTTTCTTT. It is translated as CASSVQGYTEAFF.

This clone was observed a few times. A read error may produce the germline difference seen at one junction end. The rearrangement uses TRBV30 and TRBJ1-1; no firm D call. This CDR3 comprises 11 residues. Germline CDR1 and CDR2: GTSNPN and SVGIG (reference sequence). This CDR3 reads CARRMNTEAFF. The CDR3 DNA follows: TGTGCCCGGAGGATGAACACTGAAGCTTTCTTT.

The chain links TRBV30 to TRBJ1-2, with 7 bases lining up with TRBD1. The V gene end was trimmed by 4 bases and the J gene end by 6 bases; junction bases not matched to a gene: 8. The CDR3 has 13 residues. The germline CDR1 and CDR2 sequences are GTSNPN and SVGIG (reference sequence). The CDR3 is CAWTNRGGDGYTF. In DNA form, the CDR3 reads TGTGCCTGGACGAACAGGGGTGGGGATGGCTACACCTTC.

CDR3 sequence reads: CASSFPGLAAGQYF. Here the CDR3 DNA reads TGTGCCAGCAGCTTCCCGGGACTAGCGGCCGGGCAGTACTTC. The J gene is TRBJ2-7, the V gene TRBV7-8, with TRBD2 matching 11 bases. Germline values: CDR1 SGHVS, CDR2 FQNEAQ. The CDR3 contains 14 residues. V was pared by 3 bases and J by 9 bases, with 7 bases of the junction left unmatched.

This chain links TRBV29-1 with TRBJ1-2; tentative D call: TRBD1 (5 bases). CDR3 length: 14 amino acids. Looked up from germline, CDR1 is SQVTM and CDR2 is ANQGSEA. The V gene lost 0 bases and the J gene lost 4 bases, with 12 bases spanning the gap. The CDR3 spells CSVEDQGLVYGYTF. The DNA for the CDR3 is TGCAGCGTTGAAGATCAGGGACTGGTCTATGGCTACACCTTC.

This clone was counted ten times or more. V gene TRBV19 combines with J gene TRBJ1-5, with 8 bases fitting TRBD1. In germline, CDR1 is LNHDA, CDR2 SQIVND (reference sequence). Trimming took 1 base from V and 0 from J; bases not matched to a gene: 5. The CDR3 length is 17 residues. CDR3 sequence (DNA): TGTGCCAGTAGTATAGTGAGGACAGGGTATAGCAATCAGCCCCAGCATTTT. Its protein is CASSIVRTGYSNQPQHF.